Below, 9 T cell receptor beta chains from the same sample are listed, as sequenced in a study of T-cell reconstitution after alpha-beta-depleted transplantation in children. The authors prepared the TCRbeta library with unique molecular identifiers. MiXCR, run by TCRdb on the PCR reads, gives a single entry per CDR3 protein. The sample has about 540,000 distinct CDR3 sequences, about 16% seen once. Sequenced material: PBMCs from the stem cell graft donor, taken from the stem cell graft. These receptors came from a human donor who donated a stem cell graft to a child with acute lymphoblastic leukemia.

This chain connects TRBV29-1 to TRBJ2-1; D gene unclear. V lost 6 bases and J 6 bases, leaving 12 bases between the germline ends. The germline gives CDR1 SQVTM, CDR2 ANQGSEA. The CDR3 consists of 12 residues. The CDR3 DNA reads TGCAGCGTCGGGTCCTCGAGCAATGAGCAGTTCTTC. Translation: CSVGSSSNEQFF.

The chain carries TRBV4-1 and TRBJ1-1; D is undetermined. V lost 1 base, J lost 1 base, and 13 bases lay in between. CDR1 and CDR2 (germline): MGHRA, YSYEKL. The CDR3 length is 16 residues. The CDR3 DNA reads TGCGCCAGCAGCCAAGTTCAGATGCACACGAACACTGAAGCTTTCTTT. The encoded protein is CASSQVQMHTNTEAFF.

This chain links TRBV5-1 with TRBJ1-2; D not resolved. V was cut by 1 base and J by 3 bases, with 16 bases left in between. Germline CDR1 is SGHRS and CDR2 is YFSETQ. The CDR3 spans 16 residues. CDR3 sequence: CASSLSKGVLDYGYTF. In nucleotides, the CDR3 is TGCGCCAGCAGCTTGTCTAAGGGAGTTTTGGACTATGGCTACACCTTC.

This chain connects TRBV20-1 to TRBJ2-7; 7 bases are shared with TRBD2. Germline CDR1 and CDR2: DFQATT and SNEGSKA (reference sequence). V trimming: 3 bases; J trimming: 2 bases; junction bases outside the gene matches: 7. The CDR3 extends over 14 amino acids. CDR3 nucleotides: TGCAGTGCTAGGGAGCGGGGAACGCCCTACGAGCAGTACTTC. Its translation: CSARERGTPYEQYF.

V gene TRBV6-5 combines with J gene TRBJ1-1, with D perhaps matching TRBD1 (6 bases). CDR1 is MNHEY and CDR2 is SVGAGI in the germline V gene. This CDR3 has 17 residues. Trimming took 4 bases from V and 0 from J, leaving 18 bases between them. The CDR3 DNA reads TGTGCCAGCAGTTCTCCGGGGAGGACAGCAATGAACACTGAAGCTTTCTTT. This gives the protein CASSSPGRTAMNTEAFF.

This clonotype was seen a few times. This chain joins TRBV15 and TRBJ1-5, with TRBD1 as a possible D gene (5 bases). CDR1 and CDR2 (germline): LNHNV, YYDKDF (reference sequence). This CDR3 has 19 residues. V was pared by 5 bases and J by 1 base, with 24 bases between. The CDR3 protein is CATSGAPLMRDESNQPQHF. The DNA for the CDR3 is TGTGCCACCAGCGGCGCTCCCCTTATGAGGGACGAAAGCAATCAGCCCCAGCATTTT.

This clonotype was recorded a few times. The rearrangement uses TRBV5-6 and TRBJ2-6; TRBD1 is a possible D gene (5 bases). The CDR3 loop spans 16 amino acids. Germline CDR1 SGHDT, CDR2 YYEEEE. Trimming left V 4 bases short and J 4 bases short, with 15 bases between. CDR3 DNA sequence: TGTGCCAGCAGCCCGATAACAGGTACCGGGGCCAACGTCCTGACTTTC. It encodes CASSPITGTGANVLTF.

This clonotype was picked up a small number of times. The chain carries TRBV7-3 and TRBJ1-4; D not certain. Trimming pared 1 base from V and 8 bases from J, leaving 8 bases between. The CDR3 contains 13 residues. CDR1 and CDR2 (germline): SGHTA, FQGTGA. The CDR3 sequence is CASSLMGGEKLFF. CDR3 nucleotide sequence: TGTGCCAGCAGCTTAATGGGTGGCGAAAAACTGTTTTTT.

This clonotype was counted between two and nine times. The gene calls are TRBV5-1 and TRBJ2-5; D is unclear. The V end lost 0 bases, the J end lost 5 bases, and 8 bases lay between the germline ends. The germline V gene has CDR1 SGHRS and CDR2 YFSETQ. The CDR3 spans 13 residues. CDR3: CASSLAVGETQYF. CDR3 nucleotides: TGCGCCAGCAGCTTGGCGGTTGGGGAGACCCAGTACTTC.